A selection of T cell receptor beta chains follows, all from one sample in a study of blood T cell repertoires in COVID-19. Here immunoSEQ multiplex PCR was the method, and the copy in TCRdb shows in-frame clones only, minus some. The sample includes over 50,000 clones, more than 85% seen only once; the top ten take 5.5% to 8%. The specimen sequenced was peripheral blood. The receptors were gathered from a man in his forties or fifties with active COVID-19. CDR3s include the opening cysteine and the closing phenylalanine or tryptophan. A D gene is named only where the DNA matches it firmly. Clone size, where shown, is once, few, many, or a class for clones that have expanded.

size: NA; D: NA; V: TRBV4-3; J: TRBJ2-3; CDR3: CASSLQTGYGTDTQYF; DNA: TGCGCCAGCAGCCTCCAGACAGGCTATGGCACAGATACGCAGTATTTT
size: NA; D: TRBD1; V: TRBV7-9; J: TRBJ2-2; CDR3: CASRDRNTGELFF; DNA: TGTGCCAGTAGGGACAGGAACACCGGGGAGCTGTTTTTT
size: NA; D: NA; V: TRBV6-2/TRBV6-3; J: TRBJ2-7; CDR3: CASSYDRTNYEQYF; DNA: TGTGCCAGCAGTTACGACAGGACCAACTACGAGCAGTACTTC
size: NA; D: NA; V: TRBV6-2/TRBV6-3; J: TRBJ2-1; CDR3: CASSKQGAGANEQFF; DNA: TGTGCCAGCAGTAAACAGGGAGCCGGTGCCAATGAGCAGTTCTTC
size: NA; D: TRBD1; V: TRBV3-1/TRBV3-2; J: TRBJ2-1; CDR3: CASTLGRQGYNEQFF; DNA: TGTGCCAGCACCCTGGGGAGACAGGGCTACAATGAGCAGTTCTTC
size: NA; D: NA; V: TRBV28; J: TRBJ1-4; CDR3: CASSSRSLNEKLFF; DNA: TGTGCCAGCAGTAGCAGGTCGTTAAATGAAAAACTGTTTTTT
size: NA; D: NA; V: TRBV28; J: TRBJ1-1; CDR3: CAGRGRAFRNTEAFF; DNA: TGTGCCGGCCGAGGGAGGGCCTTTAGGAACACTGAAGCTTTCTTT
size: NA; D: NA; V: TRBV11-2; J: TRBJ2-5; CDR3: CASSLGEIETQYF; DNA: TGTGCCAGCAGCTTAGGAGAGATCGAGACCCAGTACTTC
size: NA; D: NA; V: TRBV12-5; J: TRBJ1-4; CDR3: CASGWSANEKLFF; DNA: TGTGCTAGTGGTTGGTCAGCTAATGAAAAACTGTTTTTT
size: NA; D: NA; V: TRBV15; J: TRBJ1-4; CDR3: CATSGGGGGEKLFF; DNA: TGTGCCACCAGTGGTGGGGGAGGGGGTGAAAAACTGTTTTTT
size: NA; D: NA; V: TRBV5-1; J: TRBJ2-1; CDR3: CASSLRGGASTTSYNEQFF; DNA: TGCGCCAGCAGCTTACGCGGGGGCGCCTCGACCACGTCCTACAATGAGCAGTTCTTC
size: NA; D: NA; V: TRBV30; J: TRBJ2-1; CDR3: CAWAVGSSYNEQFF; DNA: TGTGCCTGGGCCGTCGGGAGCTCCTACAATGAGCAGTTCTTC
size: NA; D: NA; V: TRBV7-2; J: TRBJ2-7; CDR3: CASSLGRGAGEQYF; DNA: TGTGCCAGCAGCTTAGGCAGGGGCGCCGGCGAGCAGTACTTC
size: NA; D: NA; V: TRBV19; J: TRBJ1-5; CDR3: CASSKVSNVLQPQHF; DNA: TGTGCCAGTAGTAAAGTGAGTAATGTACTTCAGCCCCAGCATTTT
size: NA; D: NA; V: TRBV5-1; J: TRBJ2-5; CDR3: CASSLAAPGASETQYF; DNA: TGCGCCAGCAGCTTGGCCGCACCAGGGGCGAGTGAGACCCAGTACTTC
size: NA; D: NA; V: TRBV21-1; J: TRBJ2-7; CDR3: CASRKKRQANYEQYF; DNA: TGTGCCAGCAGAAAAAAAAGACAGGCGAACTACGAGCAGTACTTC
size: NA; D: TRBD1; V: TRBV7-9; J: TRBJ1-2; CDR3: CASSTHAGTGGVGYGYTF; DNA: TGTGCCAGCAGCACACACGCCGGGACAGGGGGCGTTGGGTATGGCTACACCTTC
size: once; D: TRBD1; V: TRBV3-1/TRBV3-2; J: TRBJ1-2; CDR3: CASSQGTRQGTYGYTF; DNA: TGTGCCAGCAGCCAAGGTACGAGACAGGGCACCTATGGCTACACCTTC
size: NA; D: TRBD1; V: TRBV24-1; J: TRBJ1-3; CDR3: CATSIRGNSGNTIYF; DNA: TGTGCCACCAGCATCAGGGGGAACTCTGGAAACACCATATATTTT
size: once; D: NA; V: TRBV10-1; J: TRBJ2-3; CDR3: CASSGSSESTDTQYF; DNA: TGCGCCAGCAGTGGGTCTAGCGAAAGCACAGATACGCAGTATTTT